The 9 T cell receptor beta chains below come from one sample, sequenced in a study of Graves' ophthalmopathy and Graves' hyperthyroidism. RNA transcripts were the source from which TCR beta CDR3 regions were amplified. HTBI-primed first-round RT-PCR preceded second-round multiplex PCR. TCRdb reprocessed the multiplex PCR reads with MiXCR, giving one entry per CDR3 protein. The sample consists of hundreds of thousands of distinct CDR3 sequences, around 20% of them appearing once. The sequenced sample was peripheral blood. The receptors derive from a woman aged 18 to 35 with stable Graves' hyperthyroidism.

This chain uses TRBV10-3 with TRBJ2-5; D is uncertain. Deletions cut 5 bases from V and 2 bases from J, with 12 bases between. The CDR3 totals 14 residues. Germline values: CDR1 ENHRY, CDR2 SYGVKD. CDR3 DNA sequence: TGTGCCATCAGTATAACGATAGAGCAAGAGACCCAGTACTTC. Translated, it gives CAISITIEQETQYF.

The V and J genes are TRBV4-2 and TRBJ2-1, with TRBD2 matching over 10 bases. J lost 0 bases, V lost 5 bases, and 7 bases had no gene match. The CDR3 runs to 17 residues. Looked up from germline, CDR1 is LGHNA and CDR2 is YNFKEQ. CDR3 region: CASSGGSGGLSYNEQFF. CDR3 DNA sequence: TGTGCCAGCAGCGGAGGTAGCGGGGGGCTCTCCTACAATGAGCAGTTCTTC.

This clonotype was observed at least ten times. DNA of the CDR3: TGTGCCAGCAGCTTTTTAGCGGGAGGGCCCGGAGCGAACACCGGGGAGCTGTTTTTT. It codes for CASSFLAGGPGANTGELFF. The chain is built from TRBV11-2 and TRBJ2-2; the match to TRBD2 covers 11 bases. The CDR3 totals 19 residues. The V and J ends lost 3 bases and 0 bases, in that order; junction bases with no gene match: 9. Germline V gene lookup returns CDR1 SGHAT and CDR2 FQNNGV. Full variable domain (rest looked up from reference TRBV11-2 and TRBJ2-2): EAGVAQSPRYKIIEKRQSVAFWCNPISGHATLYWYQQILGQGPKLLIQFQNNGVVDDSQLPKDRFSAERLKGVDSTLKIQPAKLEDSAVYLCASSFLAGGPGANTGELFFGEGSRLTVL.

This clonotype was seen a few times. This chain links TRBV5-1 with TRBJ2-5, with 8 bases lining up with TRBD2. This CDR3 has 16 residues. V shed 0 bases and J 0 bases; nucleotides not matched to a gene: 4. Germline values: CDR1 SGHRS, CDR2 YFSETQ. CDR3 loop: CASSLDLAGNQETQYF. The CDR3 nucleotides are TGCGCCAGCAGCTTGGACCTAGCGGGTAACCAAGAGACCCAGTACTTC.

This CDR3 reads CSVEDRAGAYGYTF. The CDR3 DNA reads TGCAGCGTTGAAGACCGGGCAGGAGCCTATGGCTACACCTTC. The V gene is TRBV29-1, the J gene TRBJ1-2; D not resolved. The CDR3 spans 14 residues. Trimming cost V 0 bases and J 4 bases, with 12 bases left between them. Germline lookup yields CDR1 SQVTM and CDR2 ANQGSEA.

This clonotype was observed many times. No DNA is shown, since the ends of the CDR3 on it are uncertain; the CDR3 is the one TCRdb lists. The chain employs TRBV28 and TRBJ2-7; the listed D gene, TRBD1, was not tested against the DNA. The CDR3 contains 13 residues when both ends are counted. Germline V gene data show CDR1 as MDHEN and CDR2 as SYDVKM. The CDR3 loop is CASSLSFGRGSHF.

In this sample, this clonotype turned up many times. This may be a read error, as it is one base from a much larger clone. This sequence joins TRBV24-1 and TRBJ2-5; no reliable D call. This CDR3 is 15 amino acids long. V was trimmed by 3 bases and J by 5 bases, leaving 15 bases between them. CDR1 KGHDR and CDR2 SFDVKD come from the germline V gene. This CDR3 is CATSDPSRAGETQYF. The DNA of the CDR3 is TGTGCCACCAGTGATCCGTCAAGGGCTGGTGAGACCCAGTACTTC.

This clonotype was observed a handful of times. With a much larger clone just one base away, this may be a read error. J is TRBJ2-7 and V is TRBV15, with 12 bases lining up with TRBD2. The CDR3 extends over 20 amino acids. Germline V gene lookup returns CDR1 LNHNV and CDR2 YYDKDF (reference sequence). The CDR3 bases are TGTGCCACCAGCGGAGATCTCAACGGACTAGCGGGGACGAGCTCCTACGAGCAGTACTTC. Translation: CATSGDLNGLAGTSSYEQYF. The entire variable domain, with the rest obtained from reference TRBV15 and TRBJ2-7, is as follows: DAMVIQNPRYQVTQFGKPVTLSCSQTLNHNVMYWYQQKSSQAPKLLFHYYDKDFNNEADTPDNFQSRRPNTSFCFLDIRSPGLGDTAMYLCATSGDLNGLAGTSSYEQYFGPGTRLTVT.

This sequence joins TRBV6-2 or TRBV6-3 and TRBJ2-7; 7 bases match TRBD1. Germline V lookup: CDR1 MNHEY, CDR2 SVGEGT. V was clipped by 6 bases and J by 0 bases; unmatched bases: 8. The CDR3 extends over 15 amino acids. CDR3 in DNA: TGTGCCAGCAGAATACCGGGACAGCCCTCCTACGAGCAGTACTTC. It yields the protein CASRIPGQPSYEQYF.